This record looks at one T cell receptor (beta chain) sequence and its context. There are 13 residues in the CDR3. V lost 1 base and J lost 7, with 5 bases in between. From germline, CDR1 is MDHEN and CDR2 SYDVKM. This specimen belongs to a study of blood T cell repertoires in COVID-19. As for the study in general: Samples representing acute and convalescent COVID-19 were sourced from the United States, Italy and Spain. PBMCs, B-cell-depleted T cells, or T cells provided the cDNA or gDNA that made up the material.

In the original analysis: Reference gene primer amplification gave estimated nucleated cell counts. Sequenced by immunoSEQ multiplex PCR; TCRdb stores in-frame clones only, minus some. The V and J calls and the clone size are those of that table, but D and trimming were determined from the DNA. Among about 14,000 clones, roughly 87% were seen once, and the ten largest hold 5.4%. This chain uses TRBV28 with TRBJ1-6; D gene uncertain. This clonotype originated in a human donor in a cohort sampled during active COVID-19. Sequencing used peripheral blood. In nucleotides, the CDR3 is TGTGCCAGCAGTTTATTCGTAAATTCACCCCTCCACTTT. Its translation is CASSLFVNSPLHF.